The 15 T cell receptor beta chains below all came from one sample that was sequenced in a study of shared clonotypes between healthy human individuals. The naive CD8 fraction comprised CD45RO-negative cells positively selected for CCR7 and excluded terminally differentiated effector memory CD45RA+ cells. Produced via immunoSEQ multiplex PCR; TCRdb's table is partial and in-frame only. This table holds roughly 2,000,000 clones, over 85% found once. The specimen was naive CD8+ T cells from PBMCs. The receptor set was obtained from a young man in good health. Some clones in this sample may be carry-over from other donors' samples.

The chain has TRBV7-2 and TRBJ2-7, with 7 bases that match TRBD2. V was pared by 3 bases and J by 2 bases, with 13 bases of the junction left unmatched. Germline CDR1 reads SGHTA; CDR2 reads FQGNSA. The CDR3 sequence is 17 residues long. The CDR3 sequence: CASSLGRRGRNAYEQYF. DNA of the CDR3: TGTGCCAGCAGCTTGGGACGTCGCGGGAGAAACGCCTACGAGCAGTACTTC. The entire variable domain, with the rest obtained from reference TRBV7-2 and TRBJ2-7, is as follows: GAGVSQSPSNKVTEKGKDVELRCDPISGHTALYWYRQSLGQGLEFLIYFQGNSAPDKSGLPSDRFSAERTGGSVSTLTIQRTQQEDSAVYLCASSLGRRGRNAYEQYFGPGTRLTVT.

The rearrangement links TRBV30 to TRBJ2-7; D could derive from TRBD1 or TRBD2 (5 bases each). This CDR3 is 14 amino acids long. Germline assignment: CDR1 GTSNPN and CDR2 SVGIG (reference sequence). V was shortened by 5 bases and J by 0 bases, with 14 bases between the two germline ends. The CDR3 loop reads CAWEDEGSSYEQYF. The CDR3 nucleotides read TGTGCCTGGGAAGACGAGGGGAGCTCCTACGAGCAGTACTTC.

The chain employs TRBV18 and TRBJ2-1; unclear D gene. Germline V gene data show CDR1 as KGHSH and CDR2 as LQKENI. CDR3 length equals 14 residues. V was cut by 3 bases and J by 9 bases, with 15 bases left in between. This chain's CDR3 is CASSPGGPAREQFF. CDR3 sequence (DNA): TGTGCCAGCTCACCCGGCGGTCCCGCCCGTGAGCAGTTCTTC.

This clone has just a few counts. The V gene is TRBV4-2, the J gene TRBJ1-2; maybe TRBD1 (5 bases). Germline-derived CDR1 and CDR2 are LGHNA and YNFKEQ. This CDR3 is 19 amino acids long. V lost 3 bases and J 0 bases, leaving 23 bases between the germline ends. In DNA form, the CDR3 reads TGTGCCAGCAGCCACGAAACACTGACAGAGATATTCGCTAACTATGGCTACACCTTC. It translates to CASSHETLTEIFANYGYTF.

The rearrangement links TRBV5-1 to TRBJ2-3, with TRBD2 matching 8 bases. Germline V gives CDR1 SGHRS, CDR2 YFSETQ. The CDR3 spans 16 residues. Germline trimming cut 0 bases from V and 10 bases from J; bases unmatched to any gene: 13. The chain's CDR3 is CASSLAEVGRALPQYF. For the CDR3, the DNA is TGCGCCAGCAGCTTGGCCGAGGTCGGGAGGGCCCTCCCGCAGTATTTT. Filled out from reference TRBV5-1 and TRBJ2-3, the complete variable domain reads KAGVTQTPRYLIKTRGQQVTLSCSPISGHRSVSWYQQTPGQGLQFLFEYFSETQRNKGNFPGRFSGRQFSNSRSEMNVSTLELGDSALYLCASSLAEVGRALPQYFGPGTRLTVL.

V gene TRBV10-3 combines with J gene TRBJ2-2; D tentatively reads TRBD1 or TRBD2 (5 bases each). This CDR3 is built from 18 residues. CDR1 and CDR2 (germline): ENHRY, SYGVKD. V was cut by 0 bases and J by 6 bases, with 20 bases left in between. Here the CDR3 DNA reads TGTGCCATCAGTGAGTCGACAACCGGGGCAGGGAATTCCGGGGAGCTGTTTTTT. As protein: CAISESTTGAGNSGELFF.

The chain carries TRBV13 and TRBJ1-1, with 8 nucleotides matching TRBD1. This CDR3 spans 16 amino acids. V shed 5 bases, J shed 4 bases, and the junction held 12 bases outside the gene matches. Germline assignment: CDR1 PRHDT and CDR2 FYEKMQ (reference sequence). The DNA for the CDR3 is TGTGCCAGCAGCCATTGGACAGGGAGCGAGGGCACTGAAGCTTTCTTT. It yields the protein CASSHWTGSEGTEAFF.

The chain employs TRBV7-2 and TRBJ2-1; a possible D gene is TRBD2 (6 bases). The length of the CDR3 is 17 residues. Trimming pared 3 bases from V and 7 bases from J, leaving 22 bases between. Germline CDR1 reads SGHTA; CDR2 reads FQGNSA. In DNA, the CDR3 is TGTGCCAGCAGCTTTGGATGGCGGGGATACCAAGAGAATGAGCAGTTCTTC. It codes for CASSFGWRGYQENEQFF.

This chain connects TRBV7-8 to TRBJ2-3, with TRBD2 identical over 8 bases. Trimming took 5 bases from V and 6 from J; bases not matched to a gene: 19. The germline CDR1 and CDR2 sequences are SGHVS and FQNEAQ. CDR3 length: 18 amino acids. The CDR3 nucleotides are TGTGCCAGCAGCCGTGACGAGAGTCCAGCGGGAGCGTGGGATACGCAGTATTTT. Protein: CASSRDESPAGAWDTQYF. Full variable domain (missing parts from reference TRBV7-8 and TRBJ2-3): GAGVSQSPRYKVAKRGQDVALRCDPISGHVSLFWYQQALGQGPEFLTYFQNEAQLDKSGLPSDRFFAERPEGSVSTLKIQRTQQEDSAVYLCASSRDESPAGAWDTQYFGPGTRLTVL.

The rearrangement uses TRBV2 and TRBJ2-6; 7 nucleotides align to TRBD1. The V gene end was trimmed by 4 bases and the J gene end by 10 bases; junction bases not matched to a gene: 10. This CDR3 has 15 residues. CDR1 SNHLY and CDR2 FYNNEI come from the germline V gene. CDR3 DNA sequence: TGTGCCAGCAGTGGCGAAGGGGGCTTCGATAACGTCCTGACTTTC. Protein sequence: CASSGEGGFDNVLTF.

The J gene is TRBJ1-5, the V gene TRBV19; 7 nucleotides match TRBD1. CDR1 LNHDA and CDR2 SQIVND come from the germline V gene (reference sequence). CDR3 length equals 15 residues. Losses at the gene ends were 4 bases for V and 0 bases for J; bases not matched to a gene: 3. Here the CDR3 DNA reads TGTGCCAGTAGTACCTGGGACAGTAGCAATCAGCCCCAGCATTTT. This encodes CASSTWDSSNQPQHF.

The rearrangement joins TRBV2 to TRBJ2-7; D remains unclear. Per germline, CDR1 SNHLY and CDR2 FYNNEI. V lost 2 bases and J 4 bases, leaving 15 bases between the germline ends. The CDR3 sequence is 15 residues long. CDR3: CASSETFRARYEQYF. CDR3 nucleotide sequence: TGTGCCAGCAGTGAAACTTTCCGAGCGAGATACGAGCAGTACTTC.

V gene TRBV5-1 combines with J gene TRBJ2-1; 9 positions match TRBD1. Germline V gene lookup returns CDR1 SGHRS and CDR2 YFSETQ. There are 17 residues in the CDR3. Unmatched junction bases numbered 8, after V lost 1 base and J lost 3 bases. This CDR3 reads CASSLYNRDRVYNEQFF. CDR3 bases: TGCGCCAGCAGCTTGTACAACCGGGACAGGGTCTACAATGAGCAGTTCTTC. The whole variable domain, remainder taken from reference TRBV5-1 and TRBJ2-1, is KAGVTQTPRYLIKTRGQQVTLSCSPISGHRSVSWYQQTPGQGLQFLFEYFSETQRNKGNFPGRFSGRQFSNSRSEMNVSTLELGDSALYLCASSLYNRDRVYNEQFFGPGTRLTVL.

This sequence joins TRBV7-8 and TRBJ2-7; TRBD1 aligns across 9 bases. CDR3 size: 15 residues. V gave up 5 bases and J gave up 3 bases; unmatched junction bases: 8. Germline V gives CDR1 SGHVS, CDR2 FQNEAQ. The CDR3, as DNA: TGTGCCAGCAGCCCGCTGGGACAGGGCGGCTACGAGCAGTACTTC. As protein: CASSPLGQGGYEQYF.

The rearrangement uses TRBV4-2 and TRBJ2-1, with 11 bases identical to TRBD2. V lost 2 bases to trimming and J lost 5 bases; unmatched junction nucleotides: 11. From germline, CDR1 is LGHNA and CDR2 YNFKEQ. This CDR3 comprises 18 residues. The CDR3, as DNA: TGTGCCAGCAGCCAACATGCGGGCGTAGCGGGAGGGAACAATGAGCAGTTCTTC. Residues: CASSQHAGVAGGNNEQFF.